The TCR beta chain described here comes from a study of T cell responses to AZD1222 COVID-19 vaccine. Produced via immunoSEQ multiplex PCR; TCRdb's table is partial and in-frame only. The table has approximately 74,000 clones, approximately 90% seen once. The CDR3 runs 13 residues. Study results and caveats: Receipt of two AZD1222 doses was followed by a rise in Spike-specific TCR breadth and depth. No repertoire was sampled before or during the peak T cell response, only after it. Donor demographics were predominantly white British with a female majority; clonal diversity may be underestimated. Seropositivity was recorded at baseline in only 6 or 7 AZD1222 recipients.

On this clone itself: What it recognizes is unknown.

The input for sequencing was peripheral blood, taken 28 days after the second AZD1222 dose. The chain employs TRBV21-1 and TRBJ1-1; the table names TRBD1, a call not compared with the DNA. TRBV21-1 is shown as a pseudogene. The source is an adult who received the AZD1222 COVID-19 vaccine. CDR3 region: CASRGYLNTEAFF. As DNA, the CDR3 is TGTGCCAGCAGGGGCTATCTGAACACTGAAGCTTTCTTT.